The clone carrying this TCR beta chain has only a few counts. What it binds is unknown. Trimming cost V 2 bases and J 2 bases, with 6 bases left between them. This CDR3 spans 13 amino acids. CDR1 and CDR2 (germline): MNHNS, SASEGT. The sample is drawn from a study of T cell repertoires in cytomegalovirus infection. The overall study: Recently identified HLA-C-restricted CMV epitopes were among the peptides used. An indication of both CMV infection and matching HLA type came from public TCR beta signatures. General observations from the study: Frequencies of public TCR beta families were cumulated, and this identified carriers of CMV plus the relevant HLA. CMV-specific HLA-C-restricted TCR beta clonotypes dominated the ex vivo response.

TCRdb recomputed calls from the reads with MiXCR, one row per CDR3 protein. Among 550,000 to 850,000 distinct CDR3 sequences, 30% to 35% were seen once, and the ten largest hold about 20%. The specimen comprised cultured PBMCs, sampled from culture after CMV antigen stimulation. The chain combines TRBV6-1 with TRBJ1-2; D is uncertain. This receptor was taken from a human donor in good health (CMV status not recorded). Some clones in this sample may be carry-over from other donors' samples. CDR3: CASSESGNYGYTF. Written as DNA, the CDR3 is TGTGCCAGCAGTGAATCTGGGAACTATGGCTACACCTTC.